Each of the 2 T cell receptor beta chains below was sequenced from the same sample in a study of blood T cell repertoires in COVID-19. This table comes from immunoSEQ multiplex PCR, and its TCRdb copy is limited to in-frame clones, with some not included. This sample yields 190,000 or so clones, of which about 87% are seen a single time; 0.7% to 0.9% belongs to the top ten. The specimen was peripheral blood. These receptors came from a woman aged 18-35 years who had recovered from COVID-19.

J is TRBJ2-7 and V is TRBV5-6, with D perhaps matching TRBD2 (6 bases). Trimming took off 4 bases at V and 11 bases at J, with 16 bases between the two ends. This CDR3 contains 12 residues. Looked up from germline, CDR1 is SGHDT and CDR2 is YYEEEE. The CDR3 region is CASSLGGRDEYF. CDR3 DNA sequence: TGTGCCAGCAGCCTCGGCGGGCGGGACGAGTACTTC.

The J gene is TRBJ2-2, the V gene TRBV24-1; D is possibly TRBD1 (6 bases). The CDR3 extends over 17 amino acids. Germline-derived CDR1 and CDR2 are KGHDR and SFDVKD. Trimming took 3 bases from V and 5 from J, leaving 18 bases between them. The CDR3 protein is CATSDPSDRSPTGELFF. The CDR3, as DNA: TGTGCCACCAGTGATCCATCGGACAGAAGCCCTACCGGGGAGCTGTTTTTT.